A selection of T cell receptor beta chains follows, all from one sample in a study of T cell responses to AZD1222 COVID-19 vaccine. Measured with immunoSEQ multiplex PCR; TCRdb has only the in-frame clones, and not every one. Of 85,000 to 95,000 clones listed, over 75% were seen once; the top ten hold 5% to 6.5%. The source material was peripheral blood, sampled 28 days after the second AZD1222 dose. The receptors here all came from an adult who received the AZD1222 COVID-19 vaccine. CDR3s include the opening cysteine and the closing phenylalanine or tryptophan. Each record gives: D gene, J gene, clone size, V gene, CDR3 protein, CDR3 DNA. D genes are given only for firm matches. Rows give clone size only sometimes, using once, few, many, or a class for an expanded clone.

.,TRBJ2-7,.,TRBV27,CATHSGGARYEQYF,TGTGCCACCCATTCGGGCGGAGCCCGTTACGAGCAGTACTTC
.,TRBJ1-2,.,TRBV5-4,CASSPTFGGYYGYTF,TGTGCCAGCAGCCCGACGTTTGGGGGATACTATGGCTACACCTTC
.,TRBJ1-1,.,TRBV20-1,CSAIPNTEAFF,TGCAGTGCTATACCGAACACTGAAGCTTTCTTT
TRBD1,TRBJ1-2,.,TRBV13,CASSYRDSYYTSYGYTF,TGTGCCAGCAGTTACCGGGACAGCTATTACACCTCCTATGGCTACACCTTC
TRBD1,TRBJ1-2,.,TRBV6-1,CASSDPTGGGYGYTF,TGTGCCAGCAGTGACCCCACAGGGGGGGGATATGGCTACACCTTC
.,TRBJ2-7,.,TRBV28,CASTFAGGFYEQYF,TGTGCCAGCACTTTTGCTGGTGGGTTCTACGAGCAGTACTTC
TRBD1,TRBJ1-2,.,TRBV7-9,CASSTYGPGQGGGYTF,TGTGCCAGCAGCACTTATGGACCCGGACAGGGTGGTGGCTACACCTTC
TRBD1,TRBJ1-3,.,TRBV5-1,CASTRGAGMAGNTIYF,TGCGCCAGCACCAGGGGGGCAGGGATGGCTGGAAACACCATATATTTT
.,TRBJ1-4,.,TRBV5-6,CASSLGGGLPLEKLFF,TGTGCCAGCAGCTTGGGTGGGGGGCTCCCCCTTGAAAAACTGTTTTTT
.,TRBJ1-4,once,TRBV18,CASSPRTNEKLFF,TGTGCCAGCTCACCTCGGACTAATGAAAAACTGTTTTTT
.,TRBJ2-1,.,TRBV28,CASSLNHEQFF,TGTGCCAGCAGCCTAAATCATGAGCAGTTCTTC
TRBD1,TRBJ1-2,.,TRBV6-5,CASLLTGTYGYTF,TGTGCCAGCCTCCTGACAGGGACCTATGGCTACACCTTC
.,TRBJ1-3,once,TRBV28,CASRGRGPGNTIYF,TGTGCCAGCAGGGGGCGGGGGCCTGGAAACACCATATATTTT
.,TRBJ1-1,.,TRBV4-3,CASSSTYMEALNTEAFF,TGCGCCAGCAGCTCCACATATATGGAGGCCTTGAACACTGAAGCTTTCTTT
.,TRBJ1-4,.,TRBV5-6,CASSLGRTTNEKLFF,TGTGCCAGCAGCTTGGGCAGGACAACTAATGAAAAACTGTTTTTT
.,TRBJ1-6,.,TRBV19,CASSGDHGLHF,TGTGCCAGTAGTGGCGACCATGGCCTCCACTTT
.,TRBJ2-3,once,TRBV3-1/TRBV3-2,CASSLLIGLPPDTQYF,TGTGCCAGCAGCCTTCTCATAGGGCTTCCCCCAGATACGCAGTATTTT
.,TRBJ1-2,.,TRBV18,CASSPQATGPYGYTF,TGTGCCAGCTCACCACAGGCGACAGGCCCCTATGGCTACACCTTC
TRBD1,TRBJ2-7,few,TRBV14,CASSQDQSGTGYEQYF,TGTGCCAGCAGCCAAGATCAATCCGGGACAGGGTACGAGCAGTACTTC
TRBD1,TRBJ2-1,once,TRBV5-4,CASSSPGGWDEQFF,TGTGCCAGCAGCTCCCCAGGGGGTTGGGATGAGCAGTTCTTC
.,TRBJ1-5,.,TRBV5-6,CASSLRAVSNQPQHF,TGTGCCAGCAGCCTCCGGGCGGTAAGCAATCAGCCCCAGCATTTT
.,TRBJ1-4,.,TRBV5-1,CASSLAGDNEKLFF,TGCGCCAGCAGCTTGGCGGGGGATAATGAAAAACTGTTTTTT
.,TRBJ2-7,.,TRBV20-1,CSASDDLHEQYF,TGCAGTGCTAGTGACGACCTCCACGAGCAGTACTTC
TRBD1,TRBJ1-2,once,TRBV5-1,CASSTGERYGYTF,TGCGCCAGCAGCACAGGGGAACGGTATGGCTACACCTTC
TRBD1,TRBJ1-1,.,TRBV20-1,CSASAGQGDTEAFF,TGCAGTGCTAGTGCTGGCCAGGGGGACACTGAAGCTTTCTTT
.,TRBJ2-7,.,TRBV19,CASSIGYEQYF,TGTGCCAGTAGTATTGGCTACGAGCAGTACTTC
.,TRBJ1-5,once,TRBV19,CASSTSLGQPQHF,TGTGCCAGTAGTACCTCTCTCGGTCAGCCCCAGCATTTT
TRBD1,TRBJ1-2,once,TRBV3-1/TRBV3-2,CASSHSGQGSGGYTF,TGTGCCAGCAGCCATTCGGGACAGGGGTCGGGTGGCTACACCTTC
.,TRBJ1-2,.,TRBV4-2,CASSQDRTDYGYTF,TGTGCCAGCAGCCAAGATAGGACAGACTATGGCTACACCTTC
.,TRBJ2-7,once,TRBV5-1,CASSLDYYEQYF,TGCGCCAGCAGCTTGGATTACTACGAGCAGTACTTC
TRBD1,TRBJ2-1,once,TRBV11-1,CASSLPPGQGGDEQFF,TGTGCCAGCAGCTTACCCCCGGGACAGGGTGGAGATGAGCAGTTCTTC
.,TRBJ1-1,.,TRBV5-1,CASSRVVPNTEAFF,TGCGCCAGCAGCCGGGTTGTTCCGAACACTGAAGCTTTCTTT
.,TRBJ2-5,.,TRBV29-1,CSAIRRGETQYF,TGCAGCGCCATCAGGCGTGGAGAGACCCAGTACTTC
.,TRBJ1-1,.,TRBV11-2,CASSFLRGLVTFF,TGTGCCAGCAGCTTCTTGAGGGGGTTAGTGACTTTCTTT
TRBD2,TRBJ2-5,.,TRBV28,CASSFRSGGIETQYF,TGTGCCAGCAGTTTCCGTAGCGGGGGGATAGAGACCCAGTACTTC